One and the same sample provided the 23 T cell receptor beta chains below, sequenced in a study of blood T cell repertoires in COVID-19. Some clones are missing from TCRdb's copy, which holds only in-frame ones; the method was immunoSEQ multiplex PCR. This table has just under 90,000 clones, roughly 88% appearing once. The sequenced sample was peripheral blood. The receptors derive from a man aged 60-69 years with acute or convalescent COVID-19.

The chain has TRBV4-2 and TRBJ2-6, with TRBD1 identical over 7 bases. There are 18 residues in the CDR3. Germline lookup yields CDR1 LGHNA and CDR2 YNFKEQ. The J segment lost 0 bases and the V segment lost 5 bases, leaving 10 bases of the junction unmatched. DNA for the CDR3: TGTGCCAGCAGCAAGGACAGGAACTCCCTCTCTGGGGCCAACGTCCTGACTTTC. Its protein is CASSKDRNSLSGANVLTF.

This chain joins TRBV30 and TRBJ1-1; TRBD1 matches at 12 bases. J was trimmed by 8 bases and V by 3 bases; bases with no gene match: 4. CDR3 length: 13 residues. Germline V lookup: CDR1 GTSNPN, CDR2 SVGIG (reference sequence). The CDR3 reads CAWSGTGGSEAFF. Written as DNA, the CDR3 is TGTGCCTGGAGCGGGACAGGGGGCTCGGAAGCTTTCTTT.

The V gene is TRBV10-3, the J gene TRBJ1-3; D uncertain. The CDR3 contains 14 residues. The germline V gene has CDR1 ENHRY and CDR2 SYGVKD. V gave up 10 bases and J gave up 4 bases, with 17 bases separating them. For the CDR3, the DNA is TGTGCCAGCCGAGGGCCCTTAGCGGGAAACACCATATATTTT. Protein: CASRGPLAGNTIYF.

The J gene is TRBJ2-5, the V gene TRBV5-1, with TRBD1 identical over 10 bases. The germline gives CDR1 SGHRS, CDR2 YFSETQ. V lost 2 bases and J lost 2; bases outside the gene matches: 12. The length of the CDR3 is 18 residues. The CDR3: CASSFAPPGTGAQETQYF. The CDR3 DNA sequence: TGCGCCAGCAGCTTCGCCCCTCCCGGGACAGGGGCTCAAGAGACCCAGTACTTC.

The genes are TRBV5-8 and TRBJ2-2; possible D gene TRBD1, 6 bases. The germline V and J ends were trimmed by 6 bases and 7 bases, with 13 bases remaining between them. The length of the CDR3 is 13 residues. Germline V gene data show CDR1 as SGHTS and CDR2 as YDEGEE. The CDR3 DNA is TGTGCCAGCAACCTGAGGGGGAGCGGGGAGCTGTTTTTT. As protein: CASNLRGSGELFF. The entire variable domain, with the rest obtained from reference TRBV5-8 and TRBJ2-2, is as follows: EAGVTQSPTHLIKTRGQQATLRCSPISGHTSVYWYQQALGLGLQFLLWYDEGEERNRGNFPPRFSGRQFPNYSSELNVNALELEDSALYLCASNLRGSGELFFGEGSRLTVL.

The rearrangement links TRBV29-1 to TRBJ1-2; 7 positions match TRBD1. The V gene end was trimmed by 4 bases and the J gene end by 6 bases; junction bases not matched to a gene: 8. Germline V gene data show CDR1 as SQVTM and CDR2 as ANQGSEA. The CDR3 contains 13 residues. The CDR3 DNA reads TGCAGCGTTGGTCACAGGGGAGGCGATGGCTACACCTTC. This sequence encodes CSVGHRGGDGYTF.

The CDR3 DNA sequence: TGCGCCAGCAGCCCGGGACAGAATAATTCACCCCTCCACTTT. Translation: CASSPGQNNSPLHF. The V gene is TRBV5-1, the J gene TRBJ1-6; 7 bases match TRBD1. CDR1 and CDR2 from the germline V gene are SGHRS and YFSETQ. CDR3 size: 14 residues. V lost 4 bases, J lost 5 bases, and 3 bases stayed unmatched.

J is TRBJ2-5 and V is TRBV5-1, with a possible D match to TRBD2 (7 bases). The germline V gene has CDR1 SGHRS and CDR2 YFSETQ. This CDR3 has 16 residues. The V end lost 7 bases, the J end lost 3 bases, and 22 bases lay between the germline ends. The DNA for the CDR3 is TGCGCCAGCGCCGTGGGCGCCGGGGGGACAAAAGAGACCCAGTACTTC. Protein product: CASAVGAGGTKETQYF.

This chain connects TRBV10-3 to TRBJ1-3; D is ambiguous. Per germline, CDR1 ENHRY and CDR2 SYGVKD. CDR3 length: 14 amino acids. The V gene lost 4 bases and the J gene lost 0 bases, with 7 bases spanning the gap. The CDR3 spells CAISVSISGNTIYF. CDR3 in DNA: TGTGCCATCAGTGTAAGCATCTCTGGAAACACCATATATTTT.

The rearrangement links TRBV5-1 to TRBJ1-2, with TRBD1 identical over 7 bases. Per the germline V gene, CDR1 is SGHRS and CDR2 is YFSETQ. V was clipped by 5 bases and J by 3 bases; unmatched bases: 1. The CDR3 covers 12 residues. DNA for the CDR3: TGCGCCAGCAGTACAGGGGACTATGGCTACACCTTC. Protein: CASSTGDYGYTF.

The chain recombines TRBV20-1 with TRBJ1-4, with D unresolved. The CDR3 is made up of 12 amino acids. Germline assignment: CDR1 DFQATT and CDR2 SNEGSKA (reference sequence). The V gene lost 3 bases and the J gene lost 3 bases, with 5 bases spanning the gap. CDR3 protein: CSASRSNEKLFF. In DNA form, the CDR3 reads TGCAGTGCTAGTCGGTCTAATGAAAAACTGTTTTTT.

The rearrangement uses TRBV28 and TRBJ2-7, with 8 bases that match TRBD1. The CDR3 is made up of 14 amino acids. V lost 3 bases to trimming and J lost 4 bases; unmatched junction nucleotides: 5. The germline gives CDR1 MDHEN, CDR2 SYDVKM. The CDR3 DNA reads TGTGCCAGCAGTTTGAGGCAGGGGGCATACGAGCAGTACTTC. It yields the protein CASSLRQGAYEQYF.

The chain has TRBV18 and TRBJ2-6; the D is unclear. V dropped 2 bases and J dropped 0 bases, with 5 bases sitting between them. Germline values: CDR1 KGHSH, CDR2 LQKENI. The CDR3 contains 15 residues. CDR3 bases: TGTGCCAGCTCACCAGCCAGCTCTGGGGCCAACGTCCTGACTTTC. It specifies CASSPASSGANVLTF.

The chain couples TRBV4-1 to TRBJ2-1; TRBD2 agrees at 11 bases. Germline V lookup: CDR1 MGHRA, CDR2 YSYEKL. This CDR3 has 16 amino acids. With V trimmed by 4 bases and J by 4 bases, 6 bases remained unmatched. Written as DNA, the CDR3 is TGCGCCAGCAGCCTTCAACTAGCGGGGGCTTACAATGAGCAGTTCTTC. Translated: CASSLQLAGAYNEQFF.

The gene calls are TRBV27 and TRBJ1-2; D may be TRBD1 (6 bases). Trimming removed 5 bases at V and 2 bases at J, with 12 bases between. The CDR3 extends over 14 amino acids. The V gene's germline CDR1 is MNHEY and CDR2 SMNVEV (reference sequence). CDR3 bases: TGTGCCAGCAGTAGAACTGACAGGAACTATGGCTACACCTTC. It translates to CASSRTDRNYGYTF.

The CDR3 region is CASSLEVAGDWQFF. CDR3 coding DNA: TGTGCCAGCAGCTTGGAGGTAGCGGGAGACTGGCAGTTCTTC. The chain carries TRBV5-8 and TRBJ2-1; the match to TRBD2 covers 9 bases. The V and J ends lost 0 bases and 12 bases, in that order; junction bases with no gene match: 7. The CDR3 has 14 residues. In germline, CDR1 is SGHTS, CDR2 YDEGEE.

The genes are TRBV27 and TRBJ2-5; maybe TRBD2 (6 bases). The CDR3 covers 15 residues. The V end was cut by 0 bases, the J end by 2 bases, with 10 bases between. Looked up from germline, CDR1 is MNHEY and CDR2 is SMNVEV (reference sequence). CDR3 DNA: TGTGCCAGCAGTTTATCCAGGGCGGGGCAAGAGACCCAGTACTTC. It yields the protein CASSLSRAGQETQYF.

The rearrangement uses TRBV7-2 and TRBJ2-3; a weak D match, TRBD2 (6 bases). Germline CDR1 SGHTA, CDR2 FQGNSA. This CDR3 spans 15 amino acids. V dropped 2 bases and J dropped 5 bases, with 14 bases sitting between them. CDR3 coding DNA: TGTGCCAGCAGCTTATACGGCGGGGCGCAAGATACGCAGTATTTT. Amino acid sequence: CASSLYGGAQDTQYF.

The rearrangement joins TRBV10-1 to TRBJ1-2; 8 bases line up with TRBD1. CDR1 WNHNN and CDR2 SYGVQD come from the germline V gene (reference sequence). Germline trimming cut 5 bases from V and 4 bases from J; bases unmatched to any gene: 3. CDR3 size: 13 residues. In nucleotides, the CDR3 is TGCGCCAGCAGTCCCGGACAGGGCTATGGCTACACCTTC. It specifies CASSPGQGYGYTF.

The chain has TRBV14 and TRBJ1-4; D unresolved. V lost 0 bases and J lost 11, with 7 bases in between. There are 12 residues in the CDR3. Germline V CDR1 and CDR2: SGHDN, FVKESK. DNA of the CDR3: TGTGCCAGCAGCCAAGAGTACGGGAAACTGTTTTTT. It is translated as CASSQEYGKLFF.

This chain connects TRBV7-3 to TRBJ1-2; TRBD1 aligns across 9 bases. With V trimmed by 2 bases and J by 5 bases, 0 bases remained unmatched. The CDR3 covers 13 residues. Germline CDR1 and CDR2: SGHTA and FQGTGA. This chain's CDR3 is CASSLDRGYGYTF. DNA of the CDR3: TGTGCCAGCAGCTTAGACAGGGGGTATGGCTACACCTTC.

The chain links TRBV6-1 to TRBJ2-1, with D perhaps matching TRBD1 (5 bases). The V and J ends lost 2 bases and 4 bases respectively, with 12 bases between them. Looked up from germline, CDR1 is MNHNS and CDR2 is SASEGT. CDR3 size: 15 residues. CDR3 in DNA: TGTGCCAGCAGTGAACTCCAGGGTATTTACAATGAGCAGTTCTTC. It yields the protein CASSELQGIYNEQFF.

The DNA for the CDR3 is TGCAGCGTTGAAGATTCCCCAGGGGGGCGGTACGAGCAGTACTTC. Its protein is CSVEDSPGGRYEQYF. The V gene is TRBV29-1, the J gene TRBJ2-7, with D possibly TRBD1 on 7 matching bases. The CDR3 runs to 15 residues. From germline, CDR1 is SQVTM and CDR2 ANQGSEA. V was cut by 0 bases and J by 4 bases, with 16 bases left in between.